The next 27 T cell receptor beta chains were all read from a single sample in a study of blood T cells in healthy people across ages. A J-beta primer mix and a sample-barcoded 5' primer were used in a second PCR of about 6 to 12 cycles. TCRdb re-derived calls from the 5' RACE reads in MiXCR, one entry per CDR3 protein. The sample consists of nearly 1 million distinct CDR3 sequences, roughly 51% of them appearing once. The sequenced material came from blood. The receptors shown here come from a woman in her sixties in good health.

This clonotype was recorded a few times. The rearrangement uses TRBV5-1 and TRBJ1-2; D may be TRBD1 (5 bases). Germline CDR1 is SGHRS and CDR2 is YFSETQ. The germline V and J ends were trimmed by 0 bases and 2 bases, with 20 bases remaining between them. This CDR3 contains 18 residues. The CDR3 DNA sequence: TGCGCCAGCAGCTTGGTTGGGCAGGGATCCCGGTACAACTATGGCTACACCTTC. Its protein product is CASSLVGQGSRYNYGYTF. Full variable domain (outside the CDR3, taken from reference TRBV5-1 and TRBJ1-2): KAGVTQTPRYLIKTRGQQVTLSCSPISGHRSVSWYQQTPGQGLQFLFEYFSETQRNKGNFPGRFSGRQFSNSRSEMNVSTLELGDSALYLCASSLVGQGSRYNYGYTFGSGTRLTVV.

In nucleotides, the CDR3 is TGTGCCAGCAGTCTAGCTAGCGGGCCCGCGGAGACCCAGTACTTC. Translating gives CASSLASGPAETQYF. The V and J genes are TRBV27 and TRBJ2-5, with TRBD2 matching over 8 bases. This CDR3 has 15 residues. The V segment lost 5 bases and the J segment 5 bases; nucleotides outside the gene matches: 10. The germline V gene has CDR1 MNHEY and CDR2 SMNVEV (reference sequence).

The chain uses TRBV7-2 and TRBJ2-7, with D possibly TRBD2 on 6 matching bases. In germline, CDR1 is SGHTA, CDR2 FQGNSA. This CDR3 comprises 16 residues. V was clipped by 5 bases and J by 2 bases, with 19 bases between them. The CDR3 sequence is CASSPHSGLQTYEQYF. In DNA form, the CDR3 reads TGTGCCAGCAGCCCCCACTCTGGACTACAAACCTACGAGCAGTACTTC. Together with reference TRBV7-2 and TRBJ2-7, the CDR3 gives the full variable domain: GAGVSQSPSNKVTEKGKDVELRCDPISGHTALYWYRQSLGQGLEFLIYFQGNSAPDKSGLPSDRFSAERTGGSVSTLTIQRTQQEDSAVYLCASSPHSGLQTYEQYFGPGTRLTVT.

For the CDR3, the DNA is TGTGCCAGCAGCCCCCGACAAGTGGGACTAGCGGTCTACGAGCAGTACTTC. Translating gives CASSPRQVGLAVYEQYF. The chain uses TRBV7-6 and TRBJ2-7; 11 bases agree with TRBD2. The CDR3 has 17 amino acids. The germline CDR1 and CDR2 sequences are SGHVS and FNYEAQ. The J segment lost 3 bases and the V segment lost 5 bases, leaving 12 bases of the junction unmatched.

This CDR3 is CASSERTSGYNEQFF. CDR3 in DNA: TGTGCCAGCAGTGAAAGGACTAGCGGGTACAATGAGCAGTTCTTC. The V call is TRBV6-1, the J call TRBJ2-1, with TRBD2 identical over 11 bases. The CDR3 totals 15 residues. From germline, CDR1 is MNHNS and CDR2 SASEGT. V trimming: 2 bases; J trimming: 4 bases; junction bases outside the gene matches: 1.

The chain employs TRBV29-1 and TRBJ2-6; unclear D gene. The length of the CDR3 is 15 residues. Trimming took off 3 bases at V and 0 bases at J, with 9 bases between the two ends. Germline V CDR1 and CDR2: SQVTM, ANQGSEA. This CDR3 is CSVEMWGSGANVLTF. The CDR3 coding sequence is TGCAGCGTTGAGATGTGGGGCTCTGGGGCCAACGTCCTGACTTTC.

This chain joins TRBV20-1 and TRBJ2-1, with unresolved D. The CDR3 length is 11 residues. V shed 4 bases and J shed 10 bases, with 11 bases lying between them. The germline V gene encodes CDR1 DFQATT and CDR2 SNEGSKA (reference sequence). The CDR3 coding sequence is TGCAGTGCTACAGAAGCACGGGAGCAGTTCTTC. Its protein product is CSATEAREQFF.

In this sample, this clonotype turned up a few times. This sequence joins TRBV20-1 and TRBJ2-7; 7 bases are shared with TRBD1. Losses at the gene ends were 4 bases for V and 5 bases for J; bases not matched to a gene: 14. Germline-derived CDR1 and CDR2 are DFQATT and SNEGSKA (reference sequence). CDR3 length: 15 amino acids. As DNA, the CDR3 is TGCAGTGCTACCCCCCTAACAGGGGATGGTGACGAGCAGTACTTC. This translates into CSATPLTGDGDEQYF.

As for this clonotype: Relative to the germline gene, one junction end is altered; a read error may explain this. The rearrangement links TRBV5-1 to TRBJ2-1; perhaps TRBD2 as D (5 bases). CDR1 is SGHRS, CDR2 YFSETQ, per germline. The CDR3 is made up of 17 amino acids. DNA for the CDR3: TGCGCCAGCAACTTGCGCCCTACGGAGGTGTATGGAAATGAGCAGTTCTTC. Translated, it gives CASNLRPTEVYGNEQFF.

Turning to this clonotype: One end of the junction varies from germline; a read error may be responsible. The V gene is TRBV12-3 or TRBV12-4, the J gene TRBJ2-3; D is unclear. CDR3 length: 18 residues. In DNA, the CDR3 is TGTGCCACCAGTAAGACTCAAATACTAAGCCTAGAGGTAGATACGCAGTATTTT. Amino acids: CATSKTQILSLEVDTQYF.

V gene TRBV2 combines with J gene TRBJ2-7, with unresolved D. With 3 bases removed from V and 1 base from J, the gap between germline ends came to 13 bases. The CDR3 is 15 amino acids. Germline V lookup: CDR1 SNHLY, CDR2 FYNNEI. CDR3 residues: CASSESGLGSYEQYF. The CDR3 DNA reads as TGTGCCAGCAGTGAGTCCGGCCTGGGGTCCTACGAGCAGTACTTC.

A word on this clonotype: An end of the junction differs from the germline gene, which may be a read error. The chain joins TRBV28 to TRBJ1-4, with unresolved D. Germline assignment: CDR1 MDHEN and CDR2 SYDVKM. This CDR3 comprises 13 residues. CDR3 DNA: TGTGCCAGCAGTAATCATCGGGGAGAAAGACTGTTTTTT. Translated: CASSNHRGERLFF.

In nucleotides, the CDR3 is TGCGCCAGCAGCTCTCTCTTAATGATAGCGGGAGCGGTGGAAAGGTCCTACAATGAGCAGTTCTTC. It encodes CASSSLLMIAGAVERSYNEQFF. The chain links TRBV5-1 to TRBJ2-1; 9 bases map to TRBD2. Germline CDR1 reads SGHRS; CDR2 reads YFSETQ. After removal of 3 bases from V and 1 base from J, the junction contained 23 bases not matched to a gene. CDR3 length equals 22 residues.

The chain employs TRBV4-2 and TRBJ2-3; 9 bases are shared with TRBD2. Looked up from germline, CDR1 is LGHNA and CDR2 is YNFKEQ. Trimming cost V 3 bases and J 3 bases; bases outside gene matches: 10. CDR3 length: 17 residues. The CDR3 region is CASSHDDSGSLTDTQYF. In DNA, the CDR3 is TGTGCCAGCAGCCATGACGATAGCGGGAGCTTAACAGATACGCAGTATTTT.

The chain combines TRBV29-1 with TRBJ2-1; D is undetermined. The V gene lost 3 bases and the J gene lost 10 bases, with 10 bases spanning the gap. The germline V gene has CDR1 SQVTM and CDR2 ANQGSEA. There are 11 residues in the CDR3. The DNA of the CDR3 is TGCAGCGTTGACCATGGACGGGAGCAGTTCTTC. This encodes CSVDHGREQFF.

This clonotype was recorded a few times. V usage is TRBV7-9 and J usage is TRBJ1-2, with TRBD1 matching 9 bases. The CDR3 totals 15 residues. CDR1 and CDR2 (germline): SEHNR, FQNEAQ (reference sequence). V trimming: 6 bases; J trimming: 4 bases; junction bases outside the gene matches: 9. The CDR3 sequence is CASSLGTGPFYGYTF. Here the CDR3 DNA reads TGTGCCAGCAGTTTGGGGACAGGGCCATTCTATGGCTACACCTTC. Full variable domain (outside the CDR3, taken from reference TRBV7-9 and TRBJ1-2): DTGVSQNPRHKITKRGQNVTFRCDPISEHNRLYWYRQTLGQGPEFLTYFQNEAQLEKSRLLSDRFSAERPKGSFSTLEIQRTEQGDSAMYLCASSLGTGPFYGYTFGSGTRLTVV.

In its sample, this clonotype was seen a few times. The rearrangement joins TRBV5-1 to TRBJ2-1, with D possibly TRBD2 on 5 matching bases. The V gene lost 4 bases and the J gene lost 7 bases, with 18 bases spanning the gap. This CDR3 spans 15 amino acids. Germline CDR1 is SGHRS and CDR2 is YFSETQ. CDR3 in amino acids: CASSVALVDYNEQFF. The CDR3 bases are TGCGCCAGCAGCGTCGCGCTAGTCGACTATAATGAGCAGTTCTTC.

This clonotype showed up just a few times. The CDR3 DNA sequence: TGTGCCAGCACCCCGGGCCAGGAGGCCTACACCTTC. It specifies CASTPGQEAYTF. The rearrangement uses TRBV12-3 or TRBV12-4 and TRBJ1-2; D is unclear. The length of the CDR3 is 12 residues. The ends were cut back, 7 bases at V and 10 bases at J, with 16 bases in the middle.

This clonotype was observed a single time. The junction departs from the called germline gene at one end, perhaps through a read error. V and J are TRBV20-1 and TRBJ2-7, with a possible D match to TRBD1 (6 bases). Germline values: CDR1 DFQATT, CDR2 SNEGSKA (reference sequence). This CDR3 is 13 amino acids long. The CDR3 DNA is TGCAGTGCAACGACAGGACCATCCTCCGAGCAGTACTTC. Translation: CSATTGPSSEQYF.

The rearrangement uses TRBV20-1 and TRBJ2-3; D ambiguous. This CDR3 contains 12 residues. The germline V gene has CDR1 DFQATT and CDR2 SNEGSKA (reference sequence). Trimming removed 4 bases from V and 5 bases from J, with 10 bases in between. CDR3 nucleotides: TGCAGTGCTAACCCTCGGTTAGATACGCAGTATTTT. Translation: CSANPRLDTQYF.

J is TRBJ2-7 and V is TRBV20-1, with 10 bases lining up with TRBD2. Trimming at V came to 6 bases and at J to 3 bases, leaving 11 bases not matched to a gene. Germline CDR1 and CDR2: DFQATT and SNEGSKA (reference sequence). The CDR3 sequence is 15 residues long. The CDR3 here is CSATGLASTYYEQYF. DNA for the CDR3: TGCAGTGCAACGGGACTAGCGTCAACTTACTACGAGCAGTACTTC.

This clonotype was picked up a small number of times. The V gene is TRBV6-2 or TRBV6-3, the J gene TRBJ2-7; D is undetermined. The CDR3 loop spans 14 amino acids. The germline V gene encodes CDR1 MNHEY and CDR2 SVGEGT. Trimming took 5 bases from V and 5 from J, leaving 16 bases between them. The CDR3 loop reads CASSKPGRPHEQYF. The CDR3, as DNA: TGTGCCAGCAGTAAACCGGGCCGTCCTCACGAGCAGTACTTC.

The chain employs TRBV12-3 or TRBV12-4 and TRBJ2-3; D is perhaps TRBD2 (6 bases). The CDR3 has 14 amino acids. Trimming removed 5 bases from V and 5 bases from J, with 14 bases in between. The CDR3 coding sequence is TGTGCCAGCAGTGTTCGGGAGTCAGGAGATACGCAGTATTTT. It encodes CASSVRESGDTQYF.

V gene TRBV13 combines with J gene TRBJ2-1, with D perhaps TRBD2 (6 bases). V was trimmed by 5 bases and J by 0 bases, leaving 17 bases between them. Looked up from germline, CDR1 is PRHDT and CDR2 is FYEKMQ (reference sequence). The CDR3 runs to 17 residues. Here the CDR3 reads CASSLQFSGGSYNEQFF. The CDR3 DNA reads TGTGCCAGCAGCCTCCAGTTTAGCGGAGGCTCCTACAATGAGCAGTTCTTC.

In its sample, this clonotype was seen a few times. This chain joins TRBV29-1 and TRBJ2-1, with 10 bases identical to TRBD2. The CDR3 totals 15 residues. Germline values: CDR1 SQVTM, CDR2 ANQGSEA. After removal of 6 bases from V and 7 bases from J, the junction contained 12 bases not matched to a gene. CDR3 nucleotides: TGCAGCGTGTCCCCTAGCGGGAGCTCGGGGAATGAGCAGTTCTTC. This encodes CSVSPSGSSGNEQFF.

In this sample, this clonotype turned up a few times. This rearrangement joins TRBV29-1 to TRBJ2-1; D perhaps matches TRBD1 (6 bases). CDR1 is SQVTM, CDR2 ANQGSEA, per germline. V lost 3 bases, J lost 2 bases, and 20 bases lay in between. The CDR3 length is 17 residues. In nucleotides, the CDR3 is TGCAGCGTTGACCACCCTGTTGACAGGATCCCCTACAATGAGCAGTTCTTC. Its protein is CSVDHPVDRIPYNEQFF.

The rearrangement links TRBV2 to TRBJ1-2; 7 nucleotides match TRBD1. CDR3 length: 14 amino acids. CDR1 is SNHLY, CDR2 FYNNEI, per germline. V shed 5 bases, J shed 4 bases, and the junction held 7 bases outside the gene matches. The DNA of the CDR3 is TGTGCCAGCAGTCCGGACAGGAGCCCCTATGGCTACACCTTC. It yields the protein CASSPDRSPYGYTF.